Sequencing of this T cell receptor (beta chain) was carried out in a study of shared clonotypes between healthy human individuals. Study observations and caveats: Estimated clonotype richness was generally higher in naive than memory subsets.

The CDR3 is made up of 15 amino acids. Trimming stripped 0 bases from V and 4 bases from J, with 10 bases between. The germline V gene encodes CDR1 SGDLS and CDR2 YYNGEE. A remark on this clone: Its cognate antigen is unknown.

Clones were sequenced by immunoSEQ multiplex PCR, and TCRdb holds only the in-frame ones, with some missing. The sample includes a few million clones, just over 90% of them seen just once. This sequence originates from a young man in good health. The chain couples TRBV9 to TRBJ1-4; D is uncertain. Specimen: naive CD4+ T cells sorted from blood. This sample's subset: CD45RA+ positively selected. The CDR3 spells CASSVGAALNEKLFF. DNA for the CDR3: TGTGCCAGCAGCGTAGGGGCAGCCCTTAATGAAAAACTGTTTTTT.